The clone carrying this T cell receptor beta chain was seen just once. Antigen unknown. The junction shows a germline mismatch at one end, possibly a read error. Sequencing relied on a cDNA template that was reverse transcribed from extracted RNA. Sequencing was performed with immunoSEQ multiplex PCR; in TCRdb, only in-frame clones are kept and a portion is missing. The repertoire holds about 150,000 clones, about 60% seen once, with around 6.6% in the top ten. The germline CDR1 and CDR2 sequences are GTSNPN and SVGIG (reference sequence). The CDR3 has 16 residues. This sample stems from a study of CD8+ T cells in alopecia areata. On the study more broadly: Among treated patients, oral tofacitinib was administered at 5 to 10 mg twice daily. For 6 to 18 months, tofacitinib was taken, and 6 months off drug followed.

Points from the study as a whole: Resident alphabeta T-cell populations of normal skin are likewise subject to sequencing in scalp samples.

Source: CD4+ T cells sorted from blood, taken at week 0. This clonotype was sampled from a human donor with alopecia areata. The rearrangement uses TRBV30 and TRBJ2-3; D may be TRBD2 (6 bases). The CDR3 DNA follows: TGTGCCCGGAGGGAGCGTACCCTTTCTGGCACAGATACGCAGTATTTT. Translated, it gives CARRERTLSGTDTQYF.